This TCR beta chain derives from a study of blood T cell repertoires in COVID-19. Study at large: Acute and convalescent COVID-19 specimens originated in the United States, Italy and Spain. Sample material is recorded as cDNA or gDNA derived from T cells, B-cell-depleted T cells, or PBMCs.

Either two negative PCRs, clearance, or symptom resolution qualified Cohort 3 donors as recovered. This clone was observed a single time. TCRdb keeps only in-frame clones here, not all; method: immunoSEQ multiplex PCR. The sample shows about 340,000 clones, roughly 90% of them seen only once. The receptor comes from a young woman who had recovered from COVID-19. The material sequenced was PBMCs or T cells enriched from blood (not recorded which).

Here the CDR3 reads CASSLGDTQGQPQHF. The CDR3 nucleotides are TGTGCCAGCAGCTTAGGGGACACCCAGGGTCAGCCCCAGCATTTT. This chain uses TRBV7-9 with TRBJ1-5; D possibly corresponds to TRBD1 (6 bases). The CDR3 is 15 residues long. V dropped 1 base and J dropped 6 bases, with 13 bases sitting between them. Germline V gene sequence: CDR1 SEHNR, CDR2 FQNEAQ (reference sequence).